Listed below are T cell receptor beta chains from one sample, sequenced in a study of blood T cell repertoires in COVID-19. Sequencing used immunoSEQ multiplex PCR; TCRdb keeps in-frame clones, though not all of them. In the table there are 10,000 to 15,000 clones, 65% to 90% of which are singletons. The material sequenced was peripheral blood. These receptor sequences come from a man in his forties or fifties with active or convalescent COVID-19. Both conserved end residues are part of each CDR3. D genes are given only for firm matches. Some rows have no size entry. The others give once, few or many, or a class for an expanded clone.

>TRBV2|.|TRBD1|TRBJ1-1
TGTGCCAGCAGTGAAGAGACAGGGGGCAGGATTACTGAAGCTTTCTTT
CASSEETGGRITEAFF
>TRBV7-2|.|.|TRBJ2-3
TGTGCCAGCAGCTTAGGCCCAACTAGAGGGGATACGCAGTATTTT
CASSLGPTRGDTQYF
>TRBV6-4|once|.|TRBJ1-5
TGTGCCATTTCGTCCGCCGGGGACACCCATCAGCCCCAGCATTTT
CAISSAGDTHQPQHF
>TRBV10-3|.|.|TRBJ1-2
TGTGCCATCAGTGCCCTACAGGGACCTGGCTACACCTTC
CAISALQGPGYTF
>TRBV7-8|.|.|TRBJ2-2
TGTGCCAGCAGCTTAGCGTGGCGGGATGACACCGGGGAGCTGTTTTTT
CASSLAWRDDTGELFF
>TRBV18|.|.|TRBJ2-2
TGTGCCAGCACCAACACACCAGGGTCAAATCATCGGGAGACTGAGGTGAACACCGGGGAGCTGTTTTTT
CASTNTPGSNHRETEVNTGELFF
>TRBV27|.|TRBD2|TRBJ2-7
TGTGCCAGCAACAAAGCGGGAGGGCCCTACGAGCAGTACTTC
CASNKAGGPYEQYF
>TRBV6-2/TRBV6-3|once|.|TRBJ2-7
TGTGCCAGCAGTTACCCTGCGGGACCCTACGAGCAGTACTTC
CASSYPAGPYEQYF
>TRBV7-8|.|TRBD1|TRBJ2-7
TGTGCCAGCAGCCAGACAGGGCTCGAGCAGTACTTC
CASSQTGLEQYF
>TRBV2|medium-sized|TRBD1|TRBJ1-5
TGTGCCAGCAGTGCGGGACAGGATCAGCCCCAGCATTTT
CASSAGQDQPQHF
>TRBV7-2|.|TRBD2|TRBJ2-5
TGTGCCAGCAGCCAACACGGGACTCTGGGGGGGGATACCCAGTACTTC
CASSQHGTLGGDTQYF
>TRBV18|.|.|TRBJ1-4
TGTGCCAGCTCACCATCAGGGGATGAAAAACTGTTTTTT
CASSPSGDEKLFF
>TRBV7-9|once|TRBD1|TRBJ1-1
TGTGCCAGCAGCTTAGGGGGACAGGGTGAGGCTTTCTTT
CASSLGGQGEAFF
>TRBV24-1|few|TRBD2|TRBJ2-1
TGTGCCACCAGTGACTCTAGCGGGACGAATGAGCAGTTCTTC
CATSDSSGTNEQFF
>TRBV6-1|.|.|TRBJ1-2
TGTGCCAGCAGTGAAAGCAGGGGATCTCTCTATGGCTACACCTTC
CASSESRGSLYGYTF
>TRBV12-3/TRBV12-4|once|TRBD1|TRBJ1-1
TGTGCCAGCGGGGGACAGGGGAACACTGAAGCTTTCTTT
CASGGQGNTEAFF
>TRBV5-1|.|.|TRBJ1-6
TGCGCCAGCAGCTTGCGGGGGGCGAATTCACCCCTCCACTTT
CASSLRGANSPLHF